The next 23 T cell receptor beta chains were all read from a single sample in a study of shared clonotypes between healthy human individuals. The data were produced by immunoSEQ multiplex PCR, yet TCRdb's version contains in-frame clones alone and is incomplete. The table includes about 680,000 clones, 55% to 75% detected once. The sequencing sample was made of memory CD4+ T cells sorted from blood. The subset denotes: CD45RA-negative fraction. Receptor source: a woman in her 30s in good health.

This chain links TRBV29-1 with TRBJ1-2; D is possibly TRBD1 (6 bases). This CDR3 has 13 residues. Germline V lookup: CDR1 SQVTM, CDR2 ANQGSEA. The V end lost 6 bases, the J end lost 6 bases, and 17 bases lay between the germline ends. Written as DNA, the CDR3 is TGCAGCGTGGGTGAAACAGGGTATAATGGCTACACCTTC. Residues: CSVGETGYNGYTF.

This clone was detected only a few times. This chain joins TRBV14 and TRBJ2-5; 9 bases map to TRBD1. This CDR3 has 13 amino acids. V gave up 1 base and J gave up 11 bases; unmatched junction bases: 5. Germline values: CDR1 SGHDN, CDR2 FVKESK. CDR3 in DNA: TGTGCCAGCAGCCAAGTGTGGACAGGGGAGCAGTACTTC. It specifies CASSQVWTGEQYF.

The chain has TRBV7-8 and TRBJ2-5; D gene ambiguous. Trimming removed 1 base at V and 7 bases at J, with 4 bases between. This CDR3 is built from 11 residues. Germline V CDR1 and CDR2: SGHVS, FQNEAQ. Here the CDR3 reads CASSLVWTQYF. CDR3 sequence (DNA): TGTGCCAGCAGCTTAGTGTGGACCCAGTACTTC.

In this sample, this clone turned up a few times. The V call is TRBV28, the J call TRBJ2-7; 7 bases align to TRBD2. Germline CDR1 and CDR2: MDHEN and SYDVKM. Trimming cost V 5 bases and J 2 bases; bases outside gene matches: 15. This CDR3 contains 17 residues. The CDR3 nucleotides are TGTGCCAGCAGTCCATCCGGACTAGTCGGCCGCCCCTACGAGCAGTACTTC. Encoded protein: CASSPSGLVGRPYEQYF.

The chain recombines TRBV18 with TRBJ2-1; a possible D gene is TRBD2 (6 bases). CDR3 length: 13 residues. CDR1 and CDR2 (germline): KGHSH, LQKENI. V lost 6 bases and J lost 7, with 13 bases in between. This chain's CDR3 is CASSPLAENEQFF. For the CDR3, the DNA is TGTGCCAGCTCCCCTTTAGCGGAGAATGAGCAGTTCTTC.

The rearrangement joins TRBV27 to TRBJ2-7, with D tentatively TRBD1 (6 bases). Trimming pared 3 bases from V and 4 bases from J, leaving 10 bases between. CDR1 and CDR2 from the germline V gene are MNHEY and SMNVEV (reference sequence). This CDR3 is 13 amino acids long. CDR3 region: CASSFTGTYEQYF. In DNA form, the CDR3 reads TGTGCCAGCAGTTTTACAGGGACGTACGAGCAGTACTTC.

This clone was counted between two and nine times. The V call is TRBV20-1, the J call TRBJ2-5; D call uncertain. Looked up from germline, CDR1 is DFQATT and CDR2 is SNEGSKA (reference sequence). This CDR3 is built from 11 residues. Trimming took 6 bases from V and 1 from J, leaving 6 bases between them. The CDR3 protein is CSAHSQETQYF. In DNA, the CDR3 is TGCAGTGCGCACAGCCAAGAGACCCAGTACTTC.

CDR3 nucleotides: TGTGCCAGCAGCGTATCTAGCGGGAGGGGGGATACGCAGTATTTT. This sequence encodes CASSVSSGRGDTQYF. J is TRBJ2-3 and V is TRBV9; 12 bases map to TRBD2. The CDR3 spans 15 residues. Trimming cost V 1 base and J 6 bases; bases outside gene matches: 3. Per germline, CDR1 SGDLS and CDR2 YYNGEE.

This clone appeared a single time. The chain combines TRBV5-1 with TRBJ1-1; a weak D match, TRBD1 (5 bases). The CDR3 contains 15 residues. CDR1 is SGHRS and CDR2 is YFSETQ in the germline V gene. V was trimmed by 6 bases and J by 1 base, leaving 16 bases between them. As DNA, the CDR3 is TGCGCCAGCATCTCAGGAGGGGTTGGGAACACTGAAGCTTTCTTT. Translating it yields CASISGGVGNTEAFF.

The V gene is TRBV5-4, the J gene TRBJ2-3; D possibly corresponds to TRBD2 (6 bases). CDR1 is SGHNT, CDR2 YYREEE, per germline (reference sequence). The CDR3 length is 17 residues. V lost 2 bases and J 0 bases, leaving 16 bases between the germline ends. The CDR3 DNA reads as TGTGCCAGCAGCTTCTCCGTAGCGGCCTCTAGCACAGATACGCAGTATTTT. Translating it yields CASSFSVAASSTDTQYF. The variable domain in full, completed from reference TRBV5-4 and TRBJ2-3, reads ETGVTQSPTHLIKTRGQQVTLRCSSQSGHNTVSWYQQALGQGPQFIFQYYREEENGRGNFPPRFSGLQFPNYSSELNVNALELDDSALYLCASSFSVAASSTDTQYFGPGTRLTVL.

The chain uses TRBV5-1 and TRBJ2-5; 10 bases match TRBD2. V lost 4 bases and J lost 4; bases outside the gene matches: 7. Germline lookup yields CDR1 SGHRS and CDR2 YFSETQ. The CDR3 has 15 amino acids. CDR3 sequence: CASSQLGTSVETQYF. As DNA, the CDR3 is TGCGCCAGCAGCCAGCTTGGGACTAGCGTAGAGACCCAGTACTTC.

The CDR3 DNA follows: TGTGCCAGCAGCAACATGGCAGGGGCGGCCACTGAAGCTTTCTTT. Translation gives CASSNMAGAATEAFF. The chain recombines TRBV6-1 with TRBJ1-1; D is possibly TRBD1 (6 bases). The CDR3 loop spans 15 amino acids. Germline-derived CDR1 and CDR2 are MNHNS and SASEGT. V lost 6 bases to trimming and J lost 4 bases, with 18 bases between them.

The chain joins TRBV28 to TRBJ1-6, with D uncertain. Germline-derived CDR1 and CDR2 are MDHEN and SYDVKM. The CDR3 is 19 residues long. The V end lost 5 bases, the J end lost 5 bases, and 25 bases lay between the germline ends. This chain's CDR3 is CASSSLTGLEEVDNSPLHF. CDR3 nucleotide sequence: TGTGCCAGCAGTAGCCTTACCGGGTTAGAAGAAGTCGATAATTCACCCCTCCACTTT.

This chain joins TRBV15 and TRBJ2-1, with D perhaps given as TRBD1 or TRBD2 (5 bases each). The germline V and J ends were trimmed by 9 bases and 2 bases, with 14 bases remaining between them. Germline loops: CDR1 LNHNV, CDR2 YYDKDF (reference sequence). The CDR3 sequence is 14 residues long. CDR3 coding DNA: TGTGCCACAGGCGGGTGGGGGACCTACAATGAGCAGTTCTTC. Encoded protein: CATGGWGTYNEQFF.

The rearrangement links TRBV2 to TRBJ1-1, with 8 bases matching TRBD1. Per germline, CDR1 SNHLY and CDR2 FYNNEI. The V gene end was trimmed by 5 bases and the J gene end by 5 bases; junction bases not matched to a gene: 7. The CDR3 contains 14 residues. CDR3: CASSFGQGETEAFF. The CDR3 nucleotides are TGTGCCAGCAGTTTTGGACAGGGCGAGACTGAAGCTTTCTTT.

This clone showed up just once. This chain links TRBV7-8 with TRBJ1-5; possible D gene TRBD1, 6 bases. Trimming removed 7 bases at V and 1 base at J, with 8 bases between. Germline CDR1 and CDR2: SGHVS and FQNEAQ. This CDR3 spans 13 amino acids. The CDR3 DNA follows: TGTGCCAGCAAAGGGGGAAGCAATCAGCCCCAGCATTTT. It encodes CASKGGSNQPQHF.

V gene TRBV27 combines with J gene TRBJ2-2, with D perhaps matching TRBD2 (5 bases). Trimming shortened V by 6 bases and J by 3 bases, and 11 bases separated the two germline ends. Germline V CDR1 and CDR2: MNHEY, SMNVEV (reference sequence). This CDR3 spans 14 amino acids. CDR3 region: CASRLVPDTGELFF. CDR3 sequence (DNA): TGTGCCAGCAGACTAGTCCCGGACACCGGGGAGCTGTTTTTT.

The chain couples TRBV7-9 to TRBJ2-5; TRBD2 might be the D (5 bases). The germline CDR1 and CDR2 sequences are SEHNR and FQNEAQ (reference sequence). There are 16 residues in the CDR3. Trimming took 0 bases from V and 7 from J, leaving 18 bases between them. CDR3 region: CASSLAISQRAATQYF. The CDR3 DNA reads TGTGCCAGCAGCTTAGCGATCTCGCAGAGGGCAGCGACCCAGTACTTC. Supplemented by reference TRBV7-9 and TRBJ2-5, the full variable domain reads DTGVSQNPRHKITKRGQNVTFRCDPISEHNRLYWYRQTLGQGPEFLTYFQNEAQLEKSRLLSDRFSAERPKGSFSTLEIQRTEQGDSAMYLCASSLAISQRAATQYFGPGTRLLVL.

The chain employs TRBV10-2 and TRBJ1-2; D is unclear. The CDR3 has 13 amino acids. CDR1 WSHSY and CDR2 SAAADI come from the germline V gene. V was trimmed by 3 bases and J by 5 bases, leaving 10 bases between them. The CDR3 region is CASSDSLQYGYTF. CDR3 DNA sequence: TGCGCCAGCAGTGACTCCTTACAATATGGCTACACCTTC.

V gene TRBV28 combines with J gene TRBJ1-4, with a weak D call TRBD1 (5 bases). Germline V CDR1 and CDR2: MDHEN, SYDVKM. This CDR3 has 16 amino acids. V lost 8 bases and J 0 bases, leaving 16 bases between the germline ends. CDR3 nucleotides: TGTGCCAGCGGAAGTTTGACAGTTGCAACTAATGAAAAACTGTTTTTT. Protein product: CASGSLTVATNEKLFF.

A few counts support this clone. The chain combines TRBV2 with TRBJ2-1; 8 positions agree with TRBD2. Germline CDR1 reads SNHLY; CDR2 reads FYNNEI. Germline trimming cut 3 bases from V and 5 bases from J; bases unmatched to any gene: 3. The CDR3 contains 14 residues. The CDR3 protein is CASSDTSGHNEQFF. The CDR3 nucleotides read TGTGCCAGCAGTGATACTAGCGGCCACAATGAGCAGTTCTTC.

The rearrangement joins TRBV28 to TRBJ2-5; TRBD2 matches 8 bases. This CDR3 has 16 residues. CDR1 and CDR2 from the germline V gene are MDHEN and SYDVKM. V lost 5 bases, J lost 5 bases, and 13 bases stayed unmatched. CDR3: CASSPSGGSWGETQYF. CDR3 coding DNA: TGTGCCAGCAGTCCCTCGGGAGGGAGTTGGGGGGAGACCCAGTACTTC.

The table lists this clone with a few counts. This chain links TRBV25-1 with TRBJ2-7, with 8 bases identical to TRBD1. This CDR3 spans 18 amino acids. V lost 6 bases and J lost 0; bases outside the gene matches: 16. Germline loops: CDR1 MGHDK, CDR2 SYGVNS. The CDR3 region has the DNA TGTGCCAGCAGGGGGGACAGGCGGACACCACGCTCCTCCTACGAGCAGTACTTC. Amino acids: CASRGDRRTPRSSYEQYF.